This T cell receptor beta chain stems from a study of cytomegalovirus exposure and HLA in healthy donors. Vbeta (60) and Jbeta (13) primers were used in the PCR. Assay used: immunoSEQ multiplex PCR; TCRdb lists only in-frame clones, some missing. The table includes around 130,000 clones, around 77% detected once. V lost 5 bases to trimming and J lost 12 bases, with 17 bases between them. The length of the CDR3 is 12 residues. In germline, CDR1 is GTSNPN, CDR2 SVGIG (reference sequence). This chain links TRBV30 with TRBJ2-1; D perhaps matches TRBD2 (6 bases). The sample comprised PBMCs. This sequence originates from a woman aged 55-69 years in good health and CMV-seronegative. The DNA of the CDR3 is TGTGCCTGGGACGGGAGCCGGACGGGGCAGTTCTTC. Its translation: CAWDGSRTGQFF.